This T cell receptor beta chain was identified in a study of cytomegalovirus exposure and HLA in healthy donors. Findings and caveats of the study: About 87% or about 30% of the time was how often most TCR beta V segments were productive, according to an earlier analysis. TCR beta chains numbering more than 150 were designated cytomegalovirus-associated. The sole available immune exposure information was CMV serostatus. An analysis was carried out later, and it reportedly showed fewer N-insertions in an Asian-associated ancestry cluster than the 666-donor mean.

As regards this clone: The antigen is undetermined.

The germline V gene has CDR1 LNHDA and CDR2 SQIVND (reference sequence). This CDR3 is 14 amino acids long. The V and J ends lost 6 bases and 2 bases respectively, with 12 bases between them. A multiplex PCR was run with 60 Vbeta primers and 13 Jbeta primers. Profiling relied on immunoSEQ multiplex PCR, and the TCRdb table lists in-frame clones only, not all of them. This sample yields approximately 290,000 clones, of which under 90% are seen a single time; approximately 0.3% belongs to the top ten. The rearrangement links TRBV19 to TRBJ2-3; D is possibly TRBD2 (6 bases). This TCR was sampled from a girl under 10 years old in good health and CMV-seronegative. The source material was PBMCs. CDR3 in DNA: TGTGCCAGTAGCAAAGCGGGTTCCACAGATACGCAGTATTTT. Protein sequence: CASSKAGSTDTQYF.